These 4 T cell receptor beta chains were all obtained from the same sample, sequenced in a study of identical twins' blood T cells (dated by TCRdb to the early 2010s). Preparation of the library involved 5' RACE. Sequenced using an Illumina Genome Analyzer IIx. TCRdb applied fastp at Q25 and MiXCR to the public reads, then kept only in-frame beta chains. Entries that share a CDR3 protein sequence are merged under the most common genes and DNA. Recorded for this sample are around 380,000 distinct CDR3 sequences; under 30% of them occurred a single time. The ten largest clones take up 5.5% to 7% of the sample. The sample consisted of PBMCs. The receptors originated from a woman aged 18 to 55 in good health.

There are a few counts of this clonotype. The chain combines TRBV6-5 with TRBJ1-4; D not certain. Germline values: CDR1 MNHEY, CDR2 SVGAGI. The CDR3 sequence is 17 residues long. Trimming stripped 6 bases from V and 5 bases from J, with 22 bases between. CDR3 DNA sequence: TGTGCCAGCAGCCCTAGACCTAACCGATTACTAAATGAAAAACTGTTTTTT. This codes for CASSPRPNRLLNEKLFF.

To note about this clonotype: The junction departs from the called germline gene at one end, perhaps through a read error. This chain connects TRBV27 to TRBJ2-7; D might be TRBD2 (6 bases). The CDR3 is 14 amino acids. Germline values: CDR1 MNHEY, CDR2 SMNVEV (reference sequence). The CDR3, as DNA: TGTTCCAGCAGTTGGGATGCGGGAAACTACGAGCAGTACTTC. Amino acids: CSSSWDAGNYEQYF.

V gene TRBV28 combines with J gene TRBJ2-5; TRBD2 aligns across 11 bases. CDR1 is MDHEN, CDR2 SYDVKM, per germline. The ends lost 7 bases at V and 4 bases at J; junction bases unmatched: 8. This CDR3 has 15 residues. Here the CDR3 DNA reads TGTGCCAGCACTTCCGGAGGACTAGCGGGAGAGACCCAGTACTTC. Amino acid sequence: CASTSGGLAGETQYF.

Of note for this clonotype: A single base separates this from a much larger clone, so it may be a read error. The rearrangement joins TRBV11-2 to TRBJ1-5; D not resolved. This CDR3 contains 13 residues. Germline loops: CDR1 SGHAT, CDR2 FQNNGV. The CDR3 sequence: CASSENDLTPRHF. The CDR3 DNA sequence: TGTGCCAGCAGCGAGAACGATTTAACTCCCCGGCATTTT. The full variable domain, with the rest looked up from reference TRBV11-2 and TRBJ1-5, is EAGVAQSPRYKIIEKRQSVAFWCNPISGHATLYWYQQILGQGPKLLIQFQNNGVVDDSQLPKDRFSAERLKGVDSTLKIQPAKLEDSAVYLCASSENDLTPRHFGDGTRLSIL.